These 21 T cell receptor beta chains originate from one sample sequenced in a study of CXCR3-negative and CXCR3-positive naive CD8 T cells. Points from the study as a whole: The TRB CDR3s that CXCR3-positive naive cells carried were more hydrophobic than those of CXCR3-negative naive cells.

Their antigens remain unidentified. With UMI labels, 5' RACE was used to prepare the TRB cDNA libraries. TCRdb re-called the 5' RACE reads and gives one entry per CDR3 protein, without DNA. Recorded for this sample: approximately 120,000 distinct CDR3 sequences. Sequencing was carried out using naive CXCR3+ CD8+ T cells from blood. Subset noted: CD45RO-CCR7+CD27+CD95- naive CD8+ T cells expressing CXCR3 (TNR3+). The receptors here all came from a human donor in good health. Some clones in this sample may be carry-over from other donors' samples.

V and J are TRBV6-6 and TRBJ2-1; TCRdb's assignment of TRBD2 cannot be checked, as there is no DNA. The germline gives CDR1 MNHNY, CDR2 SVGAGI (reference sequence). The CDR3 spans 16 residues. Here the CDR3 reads CASSYFPSGLGNEQFF.

The CDR3 is CASSSHLAGNTGELFF. The chain joins TRBV13 to TRBJ2-2; TCRdb gives TRBD2 as the D gene, but with no DNA this cannot be confirmed. Germline CDR1 reads PRHDT; CDR2 reads FYEKMQ (reference sequence). This CDR3 is built from 16 residues.

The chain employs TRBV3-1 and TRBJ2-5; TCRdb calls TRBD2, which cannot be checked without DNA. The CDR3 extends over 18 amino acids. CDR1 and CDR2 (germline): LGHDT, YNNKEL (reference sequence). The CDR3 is CASSQVNSLAGVHETQYF.

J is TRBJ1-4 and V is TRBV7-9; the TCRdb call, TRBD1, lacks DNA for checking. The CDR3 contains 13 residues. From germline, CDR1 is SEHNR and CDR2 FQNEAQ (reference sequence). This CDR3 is CASSLPRTGTLFF.

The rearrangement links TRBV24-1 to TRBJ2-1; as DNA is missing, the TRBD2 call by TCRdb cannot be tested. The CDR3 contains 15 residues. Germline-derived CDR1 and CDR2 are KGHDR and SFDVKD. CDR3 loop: CATQAGGSSYNEQFF.

This CDR3 reads CASRGVPGALDIEQFF. J is TRBJ2-1 and V is TRBV2; TCRdb lists TRBD1, though no DNA is available to test this call. CDR1 and CDR2 from the germline V gene are SNHLY and FYNNEI. This CDR3 spans 16 amino acids.

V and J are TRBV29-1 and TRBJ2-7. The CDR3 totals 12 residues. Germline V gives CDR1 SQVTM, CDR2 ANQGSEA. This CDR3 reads CSVVFGSREEYF.

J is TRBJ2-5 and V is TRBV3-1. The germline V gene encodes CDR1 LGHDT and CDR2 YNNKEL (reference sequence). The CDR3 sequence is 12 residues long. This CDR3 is CASSQVGQTQYF.

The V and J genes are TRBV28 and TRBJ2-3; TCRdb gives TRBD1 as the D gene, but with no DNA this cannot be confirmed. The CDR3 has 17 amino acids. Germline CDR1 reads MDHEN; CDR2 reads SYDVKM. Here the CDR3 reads CASSSSTGLGDTDTQYF.

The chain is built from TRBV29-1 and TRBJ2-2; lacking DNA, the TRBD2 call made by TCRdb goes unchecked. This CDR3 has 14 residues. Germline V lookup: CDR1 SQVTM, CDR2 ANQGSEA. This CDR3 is CSATLAANTGELFF.

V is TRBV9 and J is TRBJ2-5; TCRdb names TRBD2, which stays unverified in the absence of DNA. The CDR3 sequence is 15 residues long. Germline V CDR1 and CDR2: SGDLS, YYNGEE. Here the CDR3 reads CASSGTSGGQETQYF.

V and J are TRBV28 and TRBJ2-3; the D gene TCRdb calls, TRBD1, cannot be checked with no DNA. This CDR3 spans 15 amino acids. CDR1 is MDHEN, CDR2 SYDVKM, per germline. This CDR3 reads CASSPYPGQSDTQYF.

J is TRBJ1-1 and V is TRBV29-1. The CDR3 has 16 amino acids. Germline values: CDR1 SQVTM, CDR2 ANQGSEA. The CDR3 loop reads CSVEDSWESTNTEAFF.

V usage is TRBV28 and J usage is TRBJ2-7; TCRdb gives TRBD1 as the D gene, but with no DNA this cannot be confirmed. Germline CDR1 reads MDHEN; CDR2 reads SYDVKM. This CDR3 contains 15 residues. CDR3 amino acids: CASSLGTGGADEQYF.

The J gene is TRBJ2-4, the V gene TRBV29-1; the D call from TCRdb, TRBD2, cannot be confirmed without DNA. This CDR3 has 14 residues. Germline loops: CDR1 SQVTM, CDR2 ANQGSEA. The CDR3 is CSVEDGGVQNIQYF. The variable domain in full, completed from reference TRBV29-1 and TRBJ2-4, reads SAVISQKPSRDICQRGTSLTIQCQVDSQVTMMFWYRQQPGQSLTLIATANQGSEATYESGFVIDKFPISRPNLTFSTLTVSNMSPEDSSIYLCSVEDGGVQNIQYFGAGTRLSVL.

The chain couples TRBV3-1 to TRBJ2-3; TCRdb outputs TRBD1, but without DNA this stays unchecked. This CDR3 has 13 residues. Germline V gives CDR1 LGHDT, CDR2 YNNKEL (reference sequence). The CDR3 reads CASSPYRGDTQYF.

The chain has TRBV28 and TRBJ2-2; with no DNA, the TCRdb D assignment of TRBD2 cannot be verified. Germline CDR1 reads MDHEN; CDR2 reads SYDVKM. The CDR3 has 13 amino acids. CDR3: CASSLIPRGELFF.

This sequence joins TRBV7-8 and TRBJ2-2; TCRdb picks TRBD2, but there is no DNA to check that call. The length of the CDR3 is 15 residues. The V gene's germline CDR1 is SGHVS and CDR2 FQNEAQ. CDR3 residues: CASSLVRGSSGELFF.

The CDR3 protein is CSARALGGWETQYF. The rearrangement uses TRBV20-1 and TRBJ2-5; no DNA is available, so the TRBD2 call from TCRdb remains unchecked. The CDR3 extends over 14 amino acids. CDR1 is DFQATT and CDR2 is SNEGSKA in the germline V gene (reference sequence).

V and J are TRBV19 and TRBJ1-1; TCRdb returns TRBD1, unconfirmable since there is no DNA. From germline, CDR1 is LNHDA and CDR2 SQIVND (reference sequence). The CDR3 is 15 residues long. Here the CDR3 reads CASSPRTSPNTEAFF.

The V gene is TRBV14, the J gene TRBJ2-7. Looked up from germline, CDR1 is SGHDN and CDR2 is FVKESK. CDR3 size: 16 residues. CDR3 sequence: CASSQDPPHVVGEQYF.